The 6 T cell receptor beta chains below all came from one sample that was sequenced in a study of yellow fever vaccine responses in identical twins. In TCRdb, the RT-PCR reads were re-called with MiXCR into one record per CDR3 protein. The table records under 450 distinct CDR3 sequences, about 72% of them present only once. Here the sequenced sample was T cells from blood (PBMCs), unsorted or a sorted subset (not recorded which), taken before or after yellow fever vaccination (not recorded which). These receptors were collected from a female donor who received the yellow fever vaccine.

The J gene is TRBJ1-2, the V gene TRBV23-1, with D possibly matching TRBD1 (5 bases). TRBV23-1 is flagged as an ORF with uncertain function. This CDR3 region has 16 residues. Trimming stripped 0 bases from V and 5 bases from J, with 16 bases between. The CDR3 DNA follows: TGCGCCAGCAGTCAATCGAAGGGAGGGACCAATTATGGCTACACCTTC. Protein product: CASSQSKGGTNYGYTF.

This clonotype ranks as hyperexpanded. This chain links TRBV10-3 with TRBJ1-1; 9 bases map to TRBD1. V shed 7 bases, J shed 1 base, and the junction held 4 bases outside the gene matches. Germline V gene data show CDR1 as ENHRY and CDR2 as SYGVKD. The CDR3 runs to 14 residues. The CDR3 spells CAITPTGGNTEAFF. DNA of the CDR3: TGTGCCATCACCCCGACAGGGGGGAACACTGAAGCTTTCTTT.

The CDR3 spells CAWSVRGPLHF. In DNA, the CDR3 is TGTGCCTGGAGTGTACGGGGTCCCCTCCACTTT. V is TRBV30 and J is TRBJ1-6; D is unresolved. The V gene's germline CDR1 is GTSNPN and CDR2 SVGIG (reference sequence). The CDR3 runs to 11 residues. V was trimmed by 0 bases and J by 13 bases, leaving 7 bases between them. The entire variable domain, with the rest obtained from reference TRBV30 and TRBJ1-6, is as follows: SQTIHQWPATLVQPVGSPLSLECTVEGTSNPNLYWYRQAAGRGLQLLFYSVGIGQISSEVPQNLSASRPQDRQFILSSKKLLLSDSGFYLCAWSVRGPLHFGNGTRLTVT.

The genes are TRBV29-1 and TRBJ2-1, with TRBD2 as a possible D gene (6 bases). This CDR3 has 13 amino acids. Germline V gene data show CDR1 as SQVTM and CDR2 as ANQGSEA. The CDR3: CTTLGEAYNEQFF. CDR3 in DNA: TGCACTACCTTGGGGGAGGCGTACAATGAGCAGTTCTTC.

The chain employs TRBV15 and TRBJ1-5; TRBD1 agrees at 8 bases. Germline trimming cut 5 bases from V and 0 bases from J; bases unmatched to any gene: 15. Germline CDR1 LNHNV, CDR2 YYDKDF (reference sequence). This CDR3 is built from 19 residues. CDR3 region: CATSGTGIRAAYSNQPQHF. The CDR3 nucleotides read TGTGCCACCAGCGGGACAGGTATCCGAGCGGCGTATAGCAATCAGCCCCAGCATTTT.

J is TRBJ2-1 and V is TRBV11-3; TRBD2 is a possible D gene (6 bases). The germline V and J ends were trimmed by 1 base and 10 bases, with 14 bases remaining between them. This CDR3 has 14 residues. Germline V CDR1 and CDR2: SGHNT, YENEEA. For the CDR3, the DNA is TGTGCCAGCAGCTTAGGGGTTTCGGCGGGGGAGCAGTTCTTC. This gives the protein CASSLGVSAGEQFF.